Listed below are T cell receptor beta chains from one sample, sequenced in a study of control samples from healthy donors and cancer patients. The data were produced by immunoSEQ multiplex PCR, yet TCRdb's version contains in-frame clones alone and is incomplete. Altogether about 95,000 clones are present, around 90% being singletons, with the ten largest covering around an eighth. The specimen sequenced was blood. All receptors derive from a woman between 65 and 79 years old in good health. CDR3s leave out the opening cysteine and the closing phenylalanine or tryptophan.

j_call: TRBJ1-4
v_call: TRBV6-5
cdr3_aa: ASTTSAGEKLF

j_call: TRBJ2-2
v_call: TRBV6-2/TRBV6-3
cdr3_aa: ASSKLAGASTGELF

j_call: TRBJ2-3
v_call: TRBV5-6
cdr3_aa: ASSKTSTEY

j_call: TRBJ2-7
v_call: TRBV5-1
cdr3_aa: ASSSAGPAYEQY

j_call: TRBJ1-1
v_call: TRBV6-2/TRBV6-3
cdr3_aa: ASSSTGNTEAF

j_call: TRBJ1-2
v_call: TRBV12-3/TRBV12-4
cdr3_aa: ASSITGQSGYT

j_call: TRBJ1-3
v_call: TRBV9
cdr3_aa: ASSVRGDRAGNTIY

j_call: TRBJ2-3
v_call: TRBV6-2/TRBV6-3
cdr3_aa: ASSSTDTQY

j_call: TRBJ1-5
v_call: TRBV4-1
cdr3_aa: ASSQPQGQGAERSQH

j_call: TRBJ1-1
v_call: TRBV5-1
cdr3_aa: ASSLQGFEAF

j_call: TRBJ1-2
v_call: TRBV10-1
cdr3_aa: ASSVGINYGYT

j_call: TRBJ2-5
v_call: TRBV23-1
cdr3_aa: ASSQSVTQRETQY

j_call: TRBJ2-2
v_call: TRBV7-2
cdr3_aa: ASSSPGGENTGELF

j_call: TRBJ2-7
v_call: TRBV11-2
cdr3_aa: ASSYYRGTAYEQY

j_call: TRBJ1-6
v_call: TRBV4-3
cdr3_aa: ASSQEGQGSSPLH

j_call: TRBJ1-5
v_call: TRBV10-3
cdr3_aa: AIGEDQPQH

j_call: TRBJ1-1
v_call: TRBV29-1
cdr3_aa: SVPTGPLNTEAF

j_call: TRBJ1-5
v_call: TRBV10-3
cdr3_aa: AISESTGDNQPQH

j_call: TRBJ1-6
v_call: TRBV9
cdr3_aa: ASSVGQAYNSPLH

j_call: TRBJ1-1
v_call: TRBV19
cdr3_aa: ATRSGSGGTEAF

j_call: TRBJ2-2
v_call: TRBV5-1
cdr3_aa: ASSLESNGTGELF

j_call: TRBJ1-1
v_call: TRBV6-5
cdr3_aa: ASSSRGRMNTEAF